Sequencing of this T cell receptor (beta chain) was carried out in a study of regulatory T cells in long-lasting Graves disease (dated by TCRdb to 2020 to 2023). For the wider study: Patients with newly diagnosed Graves' disease had been on antithyroid drugs for under 3 months. Peripheral blood TCR sequencing and RNA sequencing compared persistent Graves' disease patients with newly diagnosed Graves' disease patients. The study took place in China and was registered as a clinical trial. A total of roughly 35 samples underwent TCR sequencing: around 13 from persistent and approximately 20 from newly diagnosed Graves' disease patients. The research as a whole found: Persistent disease showed preferential use of TRBV28, TRBJ1-2 and TRBJ2-5, whereas newly diagnosed disease favored TRBV20-1 and TRBJ2-1. Patients with persistent disease shared more public clonotypes (roughly 2,900) than newly diagnosed patients did (around 980). Only the TCR beta chain was sequenced and analyzed. Compared with newly diagnosed patients, patients with persistent Graves' disease had lower TCR Shannon entropy and fewer highly expanded clones, which suggests clonal expansion. The small sample size was acknowledged by the authors as a limitation that may reduce accuracy. Only peripheral blood was studied, because thyroid tissue, the primary lesion, was inaccessible.

The time point label, read with the paper, signifies: newly diagnosed GD, antithyroid drugs for less than 3 months. For both TCR sequencing and RNA sequencing, RNA was extracted from PBMCs in TRIzol. The diagnosis of Graves' disease followed American Thyroid Association guidelines. Patients were recruited from an endocrinology department in Xi'an, China. Each patient gave 8.5 to 9.5 milliliters of peripheral blood, collected in an EDTA anticoagulant tube. Ficoll Paque Plus density gradient separation was used to isolate PBMCs, and no further T cell sorting was performed. An Agilent 2100 Bioanalyzer and agarose gel were used to check RNA quality, while a NanoDrop 2000 measured RNA concentration. This clonotype appeared many times. The target of this receptor is not known. No qualities accompany the bases; no much larger clone lies one base away. The CDR3 contains 15 residues, cysteine and phenylalanine counted. Just CDR3 DNA is preserved here, 45 bases in frame from base 1. From the germline V gene, CDR1 is SGHRS and CDR2 is YFSETQ. V gives up 0 bases and J gives up 7 bases, and the segment between their germline ends measures 14 bases.

Preparation of the library involved multiplex PCR. Sequencing instrument: Illumina HiSeq 4000. iRepertoire HTBI primers and Arm-PCR amplification of CDR3 regions were used to construct TCR beta libraries. Before sequencing, the PCR products underwent gel purification. Per the authors' processing: Across samples, about 63 TRBV and 14 TRBJ segments were identified and used for gene usage analysis of CDR3 amino acid clonotypes. Filtered high-quality paired reads were merged into contigs using COPE and FqMerger. BLAST was used to align contigs to IMGT TRBV, TRBD and TRBJ reference genes, and CDR3 was defined according to IMGT. Clonotypes above 0.1% frequency were classified as highly expanded clones. Shannon entropy was used to measure repertoire diversity, and the Gini coefficient was used to measure V-J evenness. Public clonotypes were defined as clonotypes shared by more than one individual. The raw public reads went through TCRdb reprocessing: fastp at Q25, MiXCR clone calling, in-frame beta chains kept. Every distinct CDR3 protein forms one entry, paired with its most common genes and DNA. What appears here as the V and J calls and clone size reflects TCRdb's work, not the paper's. In all, the sample holds 400,000 to 550,000 distinct CDR3 sequences, and around 17% of those were seen once. The ten most abundant clones make up approximately 11% of the sample.

These data were also reused for a study on T cells in Graves' hyperthyroidism and ophthalmopathy. The second publication reports: A patient counted as having stable Graves' hyperthyroidism if no progression to ophthalmopathy occurred over 18 months of follow-up. The hyperthyroidism patients were between 18 and 65 years old and newly diagnosed, with a disease duration of less than 2 months. The study excluded patients with uncontrolled infections, other autoimmune diseases, pregnancy or lactation. Diagnoses were based on clinical symptoms, serum thyroxine and TRAb, thyroid ultrasound and orbital computed tomography. For the first round of RT-PCR on the TCR CDR3, the HTBI primer set was used together with the Qiagen OneStep RT-PCR kit. Most expanded thyroid clonotypes (frequency above 0.001) were also found in blood, which suggests that blood repertoires may mirror thyroid immune responses. A 13 V-J signature model separated ophthalmopathy from stable hyperthyroidism, with approximately 87% sensitivity and 81% to 82% specificity in cross-validation and 80%/75% in testing. In validation, progression to ophthalmopathy was predicted by the model with roughly 69% sensitivity and about 72% specificity, a median of about 6 months before onset. To identify distinguishing TCR V-J signatures, a discovery cohort of roughly 100 patients was used, comprising 40 to 45 with Graves' ophthalmopathy and approximately 58 with stable Graves' hyperthyroidism. Prospective prediction of ophthalmopathy was tested in an independent validation cohort consisting of some 19 hyperthyroidism patients and approximately 16 patients who later progressed to ophthalmopathy. For training and testing, the 100 or so patients in the discovery cohort were randomly divided in a 7:3 ratio. Thyroid tissue and blood T-cell repertoires from several Graves' hyperthyroidism patients were also compared in the study. After sampling, hyperthyroidism patients received methimazole starting at 30 mg daily, and ophthalmopathy patients received high-dose intravenous methylprednisolone. Libraries were constructed in a second round of multiplex PCR, after which size selection and purification were carried out. Sequencing of the libraries was done on an Illumina HiSeq2000 using paired-end 100 bp reads. SOAPnuke was used to process the raw data, with reads discarded if the reads contained adapters or uncalled bases, had a mean Phred below 15, or lacked an exact constant-primer or identifier match. High-quality paired reads were merged with COPE v1.2.5, and unique nucleotide sequences were defined as clonotypes. Clonotypes were aligned to IMGT TRBV, TRBD and TRBJ reference segments using MiTCR v1.1. Only V-J combinations with frequency above 0.0001, covering roughly 99% of repertoires, were analysed. A TCS score was defined as the ratio of F50 (clonal expansion) to E x V (chaos), with BLOSUM62-based TCRdist applied between CDR3 peptides within each V-J. Welch's t-statistics and random forest reduced approximately 520 V-J features to fewer than 15, which were used in a naive Bayes classifier (R e1071). Sample size was not statistically predetermined, and investigators were not blinded to group allocation. TCR Vbeta CDR3 sequencing of 135 peripheral blood samples (43 ophthalmopathy, about 74 hyperthyroidism and some 17 progressor patients) is reported in the paper.

The receptor comes from a young woman with Graves disease. Donor details come from another sample of the same person, matched by shared clones. The sample in question was peripheral blood mononuclear cells (PBMCs), obtained at new diagnosis, from a patient treated with antithyroid drugs. The chain employs TRBV5-1 and TRBJ2-1; possibly the D gene is TRBD2, per 6 matching bases. CDR3 protein: CASSLGPGVKNEQFF. The DNA sequence is as follows: TGCGCCAGCAGCTTGGGACCGGGAGTAAAGAATGAGCAGTTCTTC.